This entry lists 24 T cell receptor beta chains sequenced from one sample in a study of immune evolution from preneoplasia to lung adenocarcinoma. The data were produced by immunoSEQ multiplex PCR, yet TCRdb's version contains in-frame clones alone and is incomplete. The data hold 30,000 to 45,000 clones, with roughly four fifths observed a single time. Sequenced sample: FFPE invasive lung adenocarcinoma tissue. The origin of the receptors is a person between 60 and 70 years old with lung adenocarcinoma.

V is TRBV19 and J is TRBJ2-5; 8 bases match TRBD2. The CDR3 totals 15 residues. The germline V gene encodes CDR1 LNHDA and CDR2 SQIVND (reference sequence). Unmatched junction bases numbered 4, after V lost 2 bases and J lost 2 bases. CDR3 coding DNA: TGTGCCAGTAGTATAATAGCGGGGCTACAAGAGACCCAGTACTTC. This codes for CASSIIAGLQETQYF.

This clone is medium-sized in the sample. The chain couples TRBV14 to TRBJ1-2; D not resolved. The germline gives CDR1 SGHDN, CDR2 FVKESK. Trimming took 4 bases from V and 5 from J, leaving 11 bases between them. The CDR3 consists of 13 residues. The CDR3 region has the DNA TGTGCCAGCAGCCCTACCGAACAGTATGGCTACACCTTC. As protein: CASSPTEQYGYTF.

This rearrangement joins TRBV29-1 to TRBJ2-1, with 10 positions matching TRBD2. Germline CDR1 and CDR2: SQVTM and ANQGSEA. V shed 7 bases and J 3 bases; nucleotides not matched to a gene: 12. The CDR3 length is 16 residues. CDR3 sequence (DNA): TGCAGCGCGGCTAAAACCGGGACTAGCGACTACAATGAGCAGTTCTTC. The encoded protein is CSAAKTGTSDYNEQFF.

This rearrangement joins TRBV7-2 to TRBJ2-3, with 9 bases lining up with TRBD2. The CDR3 has 17 amino acids. Trimming removed 4 bases from V and 3 bases from J; junction bases left unmatched: 11. Germline V gene data show CDR1 as SGHTA and CDR2 as FQGNSA. The CDR3: CASSSWAGGPGTDTQYF. CDR3 in DNA: TGTGCCAGCAGCTCTTGGGCGGGAGGGCCTGGTACAGATACGCAGTATTTT.

The rearrangement joins TRBV5-1 to TRBJ2-5; possible D gene TRBD2, 5 bases. The V gene lost 4 bases and the J gene lost 5 bases, with 15 bases spanning the gap. The CDR3 consists of 14 residues. CDR1 and CDR2 from the germline V gene are SGHRS and YFSETQ. CDR3 residues: CASSRRLPEETQYF. DNA of the CDR3: TGCGCCAGCAGCCGGCGACTACCCGAGGAGACCCAGTACTTC. The full variable domain, in which reference TRBV5-1 and TRBJ2-5 provide the parts outside the CDR3, is KAGVTQTPRYLIKTRGQQVTLSCSPISGHRSVSWYQQTPGQGLQFLFEYFSETQRNKGNFPGRFSGRQFSNSRSEMNVSTLELGDSALYLCASSRRLPEETQYFGPGTRLLVL.

The table lists this clone with a few counts. J is TRBJ1-1 and V is TRBV12-5, with 8 bases matching TRBD1. V was clipped by 5 bases and J by 9 bases; unmatched bases: 8. This CDR3 spans 13 amino acids. Germline assignment: CDR1 LGHNT and CDR2 FRNRAP. The CDR3 loop reads CASGRPGQGKAFF. The DNA of the CDR3 is TGTGCTAGTGGTCGCCCCGGACAGGGAAAAGCTTTCTTT.

This clone is medium-sized in the sample. The chain is built from TRBV11-3 and TRBJ2-1, with D possibly being TRBD2 (5 bases). Germline assignment: CDR1 SGHNT and CDR2 YENEEA. The CDR3 has 15 residues. V dropped 4 bases and J dropped 5 bases, with 15 bases sitting between them. As DNA, the CDR3 is TGTGCCAGCAGCTCGACGTATAGCGCGAACAATGAGCAGTTCTTC. Translation gives CASSSTYSANNEQFF.

This chain connects TRBV28 to TRBJ1-1; TRBD1 matches at 9 bases. Unmatched junction bases numbered 7, after V lost 6 bases and J lost 5 bases. This CDR3 contains 14 residues. Germline V gene sequence: CDR1 MDHEN, CDR2 SYDVKM. CDR3 bases: TGTGCCAGCAGAGCCCGGACAGGGGTTACTGAAGCTTTCTTT. This gives the protein CASRARTGVTEAFF.

V is TRBV6-6 and J is TRBJ2-1, with D maybe TRBD2 (7 bases). This CDR3 has 15 residues. Trimming pared 7 bases from V and 1 base from J, leaving 14 bases between. Germline V gene data show CDR1 as MNHNY and CDR2 as SVGAGI (reference sequence). Here the CDR3 DNA reads TGTGCCAGCATGGGGGCTAGCGGATCCTACAATGAGCAGTTCTTC. As protein: CASMGASGSYNEQFF.

The chain carries TRBV2 and TRBJ2-7; 7 nucleotides align to TRBD1. The germline V gene encodes CDR1 SNHLY and CDR2 FYNNEI. Trimming took 7 bases from V and 4 from J; bases not matched to a gene: 7. This CDR3 has 13 amino acids. In nucleotides, the CDR3 is TGTGCCAGCACCCGGGGACAGTCGTACGAGCAGTACTTC. Its translation is CASTRGQSYEQYF.

The rearrangement joins TRBV20-1 to TRBJ2-1; tentatively, D is TRBD1 or TRBD2 (5 bases each). This CDR3 spans 11 amino acids. Trimming left V 5 bases short and J 13 bases short, with 15 bases between. Germline CDR1 is DFQATT and CDR2 is SNEGSKA (reference sequence). The CDR3 spells CSAGEWGRQFF. CDR3 bases: TGCAGTGCTGGTGAGTGGGGACGACAGTTCTTC.

The chain combines TRBV28 with TRBJ1-2; D gene uncertain. Between the trimmed V and J ends, which lost 4 bases and 4 bases, there was a span of 10 bases. The germline V gene has CDR1 MDHEN and CDR2 SYDVKM. This CDR3 is 13 amino acids long. CDR3: CASSSSARYGYTF. DNA for the CDR3: TGTGCCAGCAGTTCATCGGCCCGCTATGGCTACACCTTC.

This chain connects TRBV9 to TRBJ1-4; D uncertain. Trimming removed 0 bases from V and 7 bases from J, with 13 bases in between. CDR1 SGDLS and CDR2 YYNGEE come from the germline V gene. CDR3 length equals 15 residues. The CDR3 spells CASSVGVRPGEKLFF. DNA of the CDR3: TGTGCCAGCAGCGTAGGGGTCAGGCCCGGTGAAAAACTGTTTTTT.

The V and J genes are TRBV6-5 and TRBJ2-1; 8 nucleotides line up with TRBD2. CDR3 size: 14 residues. Germline V CDR1 and CDR2: MNHEY, SVGAGI. V lost 5 bases and J lost 10; bases outside the gene matches: 10. This CDR3 is CASSPKAGVREQFF. DNA of the CDR3: TGTGCCAGCAGTCCCAAAGCGGGAGTCAGGGAGCAGTTCTTC.

V usage is TRBV18 and J usage is TRBJ1-1, with D hard to call. This CDR3 spans 11 amino acids. V was trimmed by 2 bases and J by 5 bases, leaving 3 bases between them. Looked up from germline, CDR1 is KGHSH and CDR2 is LQKENI. The CDR3 region has the DNA TGTGCCAGCTCACCAGTAACTGAAGCTTTCTTT. Encoded protein: CASSPVTEAFF. The complete variable domain, with remaining parts taken from reference TRBV18 and TRBJ1-1, reads NAGVMQNPRHLVRRRGQEARLRCSPMKGHSHVYWYRQLPEEGLKFMVYLQKENIIDESGMPKERFSAEFPKEGPSILRIQQVVRGDSAAYFCASSPVTEAFFGQGTRLTVV.

The chain couples TRBV7-9 to TRBJ2-7, with 10 bases identical to TRBD2. This CDR3 has 15 amino acids. The germline CDR1 and CDR2 sequences are SEHNR and FQNEAQ (reference sequence). The J segment lost 1 base and the V segment lost 5 bases, leaving 5 bases of the junction unmatched. CDR3 residues: CASSGGLASSYEQYF. For the CDR3, the DNA is TGTGCCAGCAGCGGGGGACTAGCGTCTTCCTACGAGCAGTACTTC.

V is TRBV7-2 and J is TRBJ2-7; D remains ambiguous. Germline loops: CDR1 SGHTA, CDR2 FQGNSA. CDR3 length: 14 amino acids. V was clipped by 4 bases and J by 4 bases, with 14 bases between them. As DNA, the CDR3 is TGTGCCAGCAGCTCCGATCTTAGGTCGTACGAGCAGTACTTC. Its translation: CASSSDLRSYEQYF.

The V gene is TRBV6-5, the J gene TRBJ1-2, with D hard to call. Germline CDR1 and CDR2: MNHEY and SVGAGI. CDR3 length: 13 residues. The V end lost 6 bases, the J end lost 2 bases, and 10 bases lay between the germline ends. The chain's CDR3 is CASSRDLNYGYTF. DNA for the CDR3: TGTGCCAGCAGCCGGGATCTAAACTATGGCTACACCTTC.

V is TRBV28 and J is TRBJ1-5; tentative D call: TRBD1 (5 bases). Germline CDR1 is MDHEN and CDR2 is SYDVKM. The CDR3 covers 12 residues. With 6 bases removed from V and 5 bases from J, the gap between germline ends came to 8 bases. The CDR3 reads CASRAGDQPQHF. The CDR3, as DNA: TGTGCCAGCAGGGCGGGGGATCAGCCCCAGCATTTT. Together with reference TRBV28 and TRBJ1-5, the CDR3 gives the full variable domain: DVKVTQSSRYLVKRTGEKVFLECVQDMDHENMFWYRQDPGLGLRLIYFSYDVKMKEKGDIPEGYSVSREKKERFSLILESASTNQTSMYLCASRAGDQPQHFGDGTRLSIL.

J is TRBJ2-7 and V is TRBV10-2, with 7 bases identical to TRBD1. There are 13 residues in the CDR3. Germline CDR1 and CDR2: WSHSY and SAAADI. J gave up 10 bases and V 2 bases, and 8 bases lay outside the gene matches. The CDR3: CASSENGDRPQYF. The CDR3 DNA reads TGCGCCAGCAGTGAGAATGGGGACAGACCCCAGTACTTC.

V and J are TRBV7-9 and TRBJ2-5; 11 bases are a match to TRBD2. Germline assignment: CDR1 SEHNR and CDR2 FQNEAQ (reference sequence). V was pared by 5 bases and J by 4 bases, with 9 bases of the junction left unmatched. CDR3 length equals 16 residues. For the CDR3, the DNA is TGTGCCAGCAGCAAGGGGGGCCTAGCGGGAGGAGAGACCCAGTACTTC. Its translation is CASSKGGLAGGETQYF. Combining the CDR3 with reference TRBV7-9 and TRBJ2-5 gives the whole variable domain DTGVSQNPRHKITKRGQNVTFRCDPISEHNRLYWYRQTLGQGPEFLTYFQNEAQLEKSRLLSDRFSAERPKGSFSTLEIQRTEQGDSAMYLCASSKGGLAGGETQYFGPGTRLLVL.

This chain links TRBV11-1 with TRBJ1-1; tentative D call: TRBD1 (5 bases). CDR3 size: 14 residues. CDR1 and CDR2 (germline): SGHAT, FQDESV (reference sequence). The ends were cut back, 2 bases at V and 4 bases at J, with 11 bases in the middle. The CDR3, as DNA: TGTGCCAGCAGCTTAAGGGGCTCGGGCACTGAAGCTTTCTTT. The encoded protein is CASSLRGSGTEAFF. The full variable domain, its missing parts supplied by reference TRBV11-1 and TRBJ1-1, is EAEVAQSPRYKITEKSQAVAFWCDPISGHATLYWYRQILGQGPELLVQFQDESVVDDSQLPKDRFSAERLKGVDSTLKIQPAELGDSAMYLCASSLRGSGTEAFFGQGTRLTVV.

The genes are TRBV11-2 and TRBJ2-7; TRBD2 matches 11 bases. Looked up from germline, CDR1 is SGHAT and CDR2 is FQNNGV. Trimming cost V 5 bases and J 5 bases; bases outside gene matches: 14. This CDR3 region has 17 residues. The CDR3 DNA is TGTGCCAGCAGCCTTGAGGGATCGGCTAGCGGGAGGAACGAGCAGTACTTC. It encodes CASSLEGSASGRNEQYF.

This clone was seen a single time. One end of the junction does not line up with germline, which may come from a read error. The chain has TRBV27 and TRBJ2-7; possibly TRBD2 for D (6 bases). The CDR3 loop spans 14 amino acids. The V gene's germline CDR1 is MNHEY and CDR2 SMNVEV (reference sequence). Here the CDR3 DNA reads TGTGCCAGACCAGTTGGACTATTCACCTACGAGCGGTACTTC. Its protein product is CARPVGLFTYERYF.